This T cell receptor beta chain was documented in a study of regulatory T cells in long-lasting Graves disease. Noted time point: newly diagnosed GD, antithyroid drugs for less than 3 months. PBMC RNA was the source of the TCR library. Per the germline V gene, CDR1 is MNHGY and CDR2 is SVAAGI. The CDR3 is 19 amino acids. With iRepertoire HTBI primers and Arm-PCR of CDR3 regions, TCR beta libraries were built. MiXCR, applied by TCRdb to the multiplex PCR reads, yields one record per CDR3 protein. The table includes 300,000 to 450,000 distinct CDR3 sequences, 15% to 19% detected once. This clonotype was observed a handful of times. At one end, the junction sequence differs from germline, possibly due to a read error.

The chain joins TRBV6-9 to TRBJ1-1; 10 bases are a match to TRBD1. This receptor was identified in a female donor with Graves disease. The sequencing here drew on peripheral blood mononuclear cells (PBMCs), taken at new diagnosis, from a patient treated with antithyroid drugs. CDR3 sequence: CASSYPLTGQGIMNTEAFF. As DNA, the CDR3 is TGTGCCAGCAGTTACCCATTGACGGGACAGGGGATTATGAACACTGAAGCTTTCTTC.